These 16 T cell receptor beta chains were all obtained from the same sample, sequenced in a study of T cell responses to AZD1222 COVID-19 vaccine. This table comes from immunoSEQ multiplex PCR, and its TCRdb copy is limited to in-frame clones, with some not included. The sample has over 110,000 clones, about nine tenths seen once. Sequencing was performed on peripheral blood, taken 28 days after the second AZD1222 dose. These receptors all stem from an adult who received the AZD1222 COVID-19 vaccine.

This clone was detected many times. The V call is TRBV5-4, the J call TRBJ2-7, with 8 nucleotides matching TRBD2. The CDR3 runs to 15 residues. Per the germline V gene, CDR1 is SGHNT and CDR2 is YYREEE (reference sequence). V was pared by 1 base and J by 5 bases, with 8 bases of the junction left unmatched. For the CDR3, the DNA is TGTGCCAGCAGCTTGCGGGGACTAGGTCTTGACGAGCAGTACTTC. This gives the protein CASSLRGLGLDEQYF. Looking up the rest from reference TRBV5-4 and TRBJ2-7 gives the full variable domain: ETGVTQSPTHLIKTRGQQVTLRCSSQSGHNTVSWYQQALGQGPQFIFQYYREEENGRGNFPPRFSGLQFPNYSSELNVNALELDDSALYLCASSLRGLGLDEQYFGPGTRLTVT.

The genes are TRBV28 and TRBJ2-7; TRBD2 might be the D (5 bases). Trimming removed 5 bases from V and 4 bases from J, with 9 bases in between. CDR3 length: 12 residues. The germline V gene encodes CDR1 MDHEN and CDR2 SYDVKM. CDR3 nucleotides: TGTGCCAGCAGTACGGGGAGTTACGAGCAGTACGTC. Protein sequence: CASSTGSYEQYV.

In its sample, this clone was seen once. The chain carries TRBV15 and TRBJ2-5; possibly TRBD2 for D (9 bases). The CDR3 runs to 21 residues. The V end lost 0 bases, the J end lost 0 bases, and 26 bases lay between the germline ends. Per germline, CDR1 LNHNV and CDR2 YYDKDF (reference sequence). The CDR3: CATSRDRGRGLAGTYQETQYF. CDR3 sequence (DNA): TGTGCCACCAGCAGAGATCGGGGCAGGGGGCTAGCGGGGACGTACCAAGAGACCCAGTACTTC.

The gene calls are TRBV6-5 and TRBJ2-2, with no clear D. This CDR3 is 14 amino acids long. V lost 5 bases and J lost 4, with 11 bases in between. Germline-derived CDR1 and CDR2 are MNHEY and SVGAGI. The CDR3 loop is CASSPTRATGELFF. CDR3 nucleotides: TGTGCCAGCAGTCCGACAAGGGCCACCGGGGAGCTGTTTTTT.

V is TRBV2 and J is TRBJ2-2; no definite D call. V was clipped by 6 bases and J by 4 bases, with 6 bases between them. From germline, CDR1 is SNHLY and CDR2 FYNNEI. The CDR3 contains 12 residues. CDR3 sequence (DNA): TGTGCCAGCAGGGAGAGCACCGGGGAGCTGTTTTTT. This gives the protein CASRESTGELFF.

V is TRBV7-2 and J is TRBJ1-5; the D is unclear. CDR3 length: 15 residues. The ends were cut back, 5 bases at V and 0 bases at J, with 11 bases in the middle. CDR1 and CDR2 (germline): SGHTA, FQGNSA. CDR3 in amino acids: CASSKDPYSNQPQHF. The CDR3 DNA is TGTGCCAGCAGCAAGGACCCCTATAGCAATCAGCCCCAGCATTTT. The full variable domain, in which reference TRBV7-2 and TRBJ1-5 provide the parts outside the CDR3, is GAGVSQSPSNKVTEKGKDVELRCDPISGHTALYWYRQSLGQGLEFLIYFQGNSAPDKSGLPSDRFSAERTGGSVSTLTIQRTQQEDSAVYLCASSKDPYSNQPQHFGDGTRLSIL.

The chain employs TRBV15 and TRBJ1-1; 10 bases are shared with TRBD1. The germline V gene encodes CDR1 LNHNV and CDR2 YYDKDF (reference sequence). The CDR3 has 16 residues. V gave up 2 bases and J gave up 3 bases; unmatched junction bases: 6. CDR3 DNA sequence: TGTGCCACCAGCAGATCACAAGGGACAGGGGACACTGAAGCTTTCTTT. It encodes CATSRSQGTGDTEAFF.

The V call is TRBV6-5, the J call TRBJ2-3; 10 positions match TRBD2. From germline, CDR1 is MNHEY and CDR2 SVGAGI. The ends lost 5 bases at V and 0 bases at J; junction bases unmatched: 2. This CDR3 contains 15 residues. The CDR3 DNA sequence: TGTGCCAGCAGTCTACTAGCGGGGAGCACAGATACGCAGTATTTT. Its translation: CASSLLAGSTDTQYF.

The rearrangement uses TRBV11-2 and TRBJ2-7; D possibly corresponds to TRBD1 (6 bases). The V end was cut by 5 bases, the J end by 4 bases, with 9 bases between. Germline V gene sequence: CDR1 SGHAT, CDR2 FQNNGV. This CDR3 has 12 amino acids. The CDR3 region has the DNA TGTGCCAGCAGCCAACAGGGTTACGAGCAGTACTTC. Encoded protein: CASSQQGYEQYF.

The chain couples TRBV19 to TRBJ1-5; 10 bases match TRBD1. Germline CDR1 reads LNHDA; CDR2 reads SQIVND (reference sequence). J was trimmed by 3 bases and V by 8 bases; bases with no gene match: 7. This CDR3 spans 15 amino acids. CDR3 sequence (DNA): TGTGCCAGTGTGGACAGGGGGAAACCCAATCAGCCCCAGCATTTT. Translated, it gives CASVDRGKPNQPQHF.

This clone was seen a single time. The chain links TRBV29-1 to TRBJ1-3; possibly TRBD1 for D (5 bases). The CDR3 consists of 13 residues. V lost 5 bases and J lost 7, with 15 bases in between. CDR1 is SQVTM, CDR2 ANQGSEA, per germline. The chain's CDR3 is CSVSQTEGNTIYF. For the CDR3, the DNA is TGCAGCGTTTCCCAGACAGAGGGGAACACCATATATTTT.

The J gene is TRBJ1-1, the V gene TRBV4-3; no clear D. V dropped 2 bases and J dropped 7 bases, with 8 bases sitting between them. The CDR3 runs to 12 residues. The germline CDR1 and CDR2 sequences are LGHNA and YSLEER. CDR3 residues: CASSQLSGEAFF. The CDR3 DNA follows: TGCGCCAGCAGCCAATTGTCCGGTGAAGCTTTCTTT.

The chain uses TRBV6-5 and TRBJ1-2; TRBD1 might be the D (5 bases). This CDR3 spans 13 amino acids. Germline lookup yields CDR1 MNHEY and CDR2 SVGAGI. The V gene lost 8 bases and the J gene lost 4 bases, with 14 bases spanning the gap. The DNA for the CDR3 is TGTGCCAGCCGCGAGGGGCCGGGCTATGGCTACACCTTC. It yields the protein CASREGPGYGYTF.

J is TRBJ2-1 and V is TRBV19; TRBD1 matches 7 bases. Germline trimming cut 3 bases from V and 0 bases from J; bases unmatched to any gene: 2. Germline CDR1 and CDR2: LNHDA and SQIVND (reference sequence). The CDR3 is 15 residues long. DNA of the CDR3: TGTGCCAGTAGTATGGGACAGAGCTCCTACAATGAGCAGTTCTTC. Protein sequence: CASSMGQSSYNEQFF. Using reference TRBV19 and TRBJ2-1 for the parts outside the CDR3, the full variable domain is DGGITQSPKYLFRKEGQNVTLSCEQNLNHDAMYWYRQDPGQGLRLIYYSQIVNDFQKGDIAEGYSVSREKKESFPLTVTSAQKNPTAFYLCASSMGQSSYNEQFFGPGTRLTVL.

This chain connects TRBV5-4 to TRBJ1-2; no firm D call. Per the germline V gene, CDR1 is SGHNT and CDR2 is YYREEE (reference sequence). V lost 0 bases and J lost 8, with 14 bases in between. CDR3 length: 14 amino acids. The CDR3 protein is CASSLATTPTGYTF. The DNA of the CDR3 is TGTGCCAGCAGCTTGGCCACTACACCAACAGGCTACACCTTC.

Only a few counts were recorded for this clone. The chain combines TRBV19 with TRBJ2-7; D is ambiguous. This CDR3 is built from 11 residues. V was cut by 1 base and J by 6 bases, with 4 bases left in between. Germline V gene data show CDR1 as LNHDA and CDR2 as SQIVND (reference sequence). The CDR3 reads CASSIGAEQYF. The CDR3 region has the DNA TGTGCCAGTAGTATAGGGGCCGAGCAGTACTTC.